The T cell receptor (beta chain) under discussion was sequenced for a study of somatic mutations in cytotoxic T cells in rheumatoid arthritis. Measured with immunoSEQ multiplex PCR; TCRdb has only the in-frame clones, and not every one. The sample contains about 25,000 clones, around 74% of which appear only once. V was cut by 4 bases and J by 5 bases, with 11 bases left in between. This CDR3 region has 13 residues. The germline gives CDR1 SGHVS, CDR2 FQNEAQ. To note about this clone: Its antigen is as yet unknown.

Study findings and constraints: What antigens the expanded CD8+ clones targeted remained unknown.

The healthy controls consisted of blood donors aged around 60 years at the median (range roughly 20-75), around three fifths of whom were female. The receptor's source is a woman under 30 in good health. The chain carries TRBV7-8 and TRBJ2-5; no reliable D call. The sequenced sample consisted of CD8+ T cells sorted from blood. Here the CDR3 reads CASSYPAGETQYF. CDR3 bases: TGTGCCAGCAGCTACCCCGCTGGGGAGACCCAGTACTTC.